This entry describes one T cell receptor (beta chain). The record originates from a study of T cell responses to AZD1222 COVID-19 vaccine. This CDR3 is built from 14 residues. Trimming cost V 3 bases and J 3 bases, with 11 bases left between them. CDR1 and CDR2 (germline): MNHEY, SMNVEV (reference sequence). TCRdb keeps only in-frame clones here, not all; method: immunoSEQ multiplex PCR. The repertoire has over 110,000 clones, about 92% of them found once; the top ten carry roughly 5%. This sample comprised peripheral blood, obtained on day 0 of AZD1222 vaccination. This sequence originates from an adult in good health. The V and J genes are TRBV27 and TRBJ1-2, with a possible D match to TRBD1 (6 bases). This chain's CDR3 is CASSFRGRDYGYTF. DNA for the CDR3: TGTGCCAGCAGTTTCAGGGGACGCGACTATGGCTACACCTTC.